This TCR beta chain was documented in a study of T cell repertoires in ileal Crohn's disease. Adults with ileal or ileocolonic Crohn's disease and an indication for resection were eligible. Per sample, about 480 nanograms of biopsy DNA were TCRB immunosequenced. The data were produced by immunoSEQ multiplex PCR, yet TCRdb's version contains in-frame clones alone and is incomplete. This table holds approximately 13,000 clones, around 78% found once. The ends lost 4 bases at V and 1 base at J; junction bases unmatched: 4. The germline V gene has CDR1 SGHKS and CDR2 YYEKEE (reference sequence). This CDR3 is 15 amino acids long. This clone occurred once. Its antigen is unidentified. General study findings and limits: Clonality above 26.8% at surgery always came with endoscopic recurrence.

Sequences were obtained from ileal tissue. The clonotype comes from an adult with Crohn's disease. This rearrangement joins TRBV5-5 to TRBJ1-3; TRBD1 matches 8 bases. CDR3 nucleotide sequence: TGTGCCAGCAGCACGCGACAGGGGTCTGGAAACACCATATATTTT. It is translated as CASSTRQGSGNTIYF.